This TCR beta chain was found in a study of shared clonotypes between healthy human individuals. Whole-study context: Each donor had three CD4 naive, three CD4 memory, two CD8 naive and one CD8 memory plate.

Trimming cost V 6 bases and J 7 bases; bases outside gene matches: 12. Per germline, CDR1 LNHDA and CDR2 SQIVND (reference sequence). The CDR3 length is 15 residues. At deep level, the assay was performed. Original methodology: Filtering differed because ImmunoSEQ produced junction-only sequences that carried no quality scores. Using immunoSEQ multiplex PCR, the repertoire was profiled, and TCRdb retains in-frame clones only, with some absent. V and J calls and clone size follow that table, whereas D and trimming were derived from the DNA. The table has 850,000 to 1,100,000 clones, 77% seen once. As to this clone: Its antigen remains unknown.

Study-wide results and caveats: Shared clonotypes across all four donors exceeded non-shared ones in generation probability.

This TCR was sampled from a man in his late teens or twenties in good health. Some clones in this sample may be carry-over from other donors' samples. Material for sequencing was memory CD4+ T cells from PBMCs. The subset is: CD45RA-negative fraction. The J gene is TRBJ2-1, the V gene TRBV19; 7 positions match TRBD2. For the CDR3, the DNA is TGTGCCAGTAGCTCCCACTATGGGGGGGAGAATGAGCAGTTCTTC. This gives the protein CASSSHYGGENEQFF.